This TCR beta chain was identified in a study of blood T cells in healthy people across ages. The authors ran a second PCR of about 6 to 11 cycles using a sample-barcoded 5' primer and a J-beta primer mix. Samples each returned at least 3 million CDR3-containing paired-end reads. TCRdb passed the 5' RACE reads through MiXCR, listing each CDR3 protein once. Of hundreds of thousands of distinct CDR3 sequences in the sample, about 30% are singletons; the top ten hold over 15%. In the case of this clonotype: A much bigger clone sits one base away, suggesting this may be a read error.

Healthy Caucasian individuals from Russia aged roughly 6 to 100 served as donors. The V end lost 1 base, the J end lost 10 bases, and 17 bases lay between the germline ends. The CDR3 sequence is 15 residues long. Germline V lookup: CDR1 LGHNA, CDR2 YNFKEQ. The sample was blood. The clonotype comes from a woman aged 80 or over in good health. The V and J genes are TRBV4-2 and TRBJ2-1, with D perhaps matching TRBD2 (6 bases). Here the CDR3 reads CASSQVGEALGEQFF. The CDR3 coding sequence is TGTGCCAGCAGCCAAGTCGGGGAGGCCTTGGGAGAGCAGTTCTTC.